This T cell receptor (beta chain) derives from a study of blood T cell repertoires in COVID-19. At the level of the study: T cells, B-cell-depleted T cells, or PBMCs provided the cDNA or gDNA that served as material.

V lost 2 bases, J lost 3 bases, and 5 bases lay in between. CDR3 length: 12 residues. Germline V gives CDR1 SGHDT, CDR2 YYEEEE. Under the authors' procedure: Estimates of nucleated cell counts were drawn from the amplification of reference gene primers. Clones were sequenced by immunoSEQ multiplex PCR, and TCRdb holds only the in-frame ones, with some missing. V and J calls and clone size follow that table, whereas D and trimming were derived from the DNA. Of approximately 150,000 clones listed, roughly 88% are singletons. Within 2 weeks of study entry, exposed participants had contacted a PCR-confirmed or clinician-diagnosed COVID-19 case.

The origin of this receptor is a man in his 70s who had been exposed to COVID-19. The chain has TRBV5-6 and TRBJ1-2, with D unresolved. Sample: PBMCs or T cells enriched from blood (not recorded which). As DNA, the CDR3 is TGTGCCAGCAGCTTAAACTACTATGGCTACACCTTC. Its protein is CASSLNYYGYTF.